The 31 T cell receptor beta chains presented below share a single source sample, sequenced in a study of blood T cell repertoires in COVID-19. The method was immunoSEQ multiplex PCR; TCRdb's version includes in-frame clones alone and lacks a portion of them. The top ten clones hold around 5.2% of a sample with 150,000 to 200,000 clones, less than 85% of them seen once. Material: PBMCs or T cells enriched from blood (not recorded which). The receptors derive from a woman aged 60-75 years with acute COVID-19.

The chain carries TRBV2 and TRBJ1-3, with D possibly matching TRBD1 (6 bases). The V end was cut by 6 bases, the J end by 3 bases, with 12 bases between. This CDR3 comprises 14 residues. CDR1 and CDR2 (germline): SNHLY, FYNNEI. DNA of the CDR3: TGTGCCAGCAGCCCCAGGGGTAATGGAAACACCATATATTTT. Translation gives CASSPRGNGNTIYF.

The V and J genes are TRBV5-6 and TRBJ2-5, with 8 bases fitting TRBD1. The CDR3 has 15 amino acids. V lost 1 base and J lost 1; bases outside the gene matches: 3. CDR1 SGHDT and CDR2 YYEEEE come from the germline V gene. CDR3 residues: CASSLRQGLQETQYF. Written as DNA, the CDR3 is TGTGCCAGCAGCTTGCGACAGGGGCTCCAAGAGACCCAGTACTTC.

The CDR3 sequence: CASKINRAGAYEQYF. Written as DNA, the CDR3 is TGTGCCAGCAAGATCAACAGGGCAGGGGCCTACGAGCAGTACTTC. V gene TRBV2 combines with J gene TRBJ2-7; tentative D call: TRBD1 (6 bases). V lost 7 bases, J lost 2 bases, and 18 bases lay in between. The CDR3 sequence is 15 residues long. Germline assignment: CDR1 SNHLY and CDR2 FYNNEI.

This clone was recorded only once. The genes are TRBV9 and TRBJ2-7, with 7 nucleotides matching TRBD2. The CDR3 has 15 residues. The V gene end was trimmed by 4 bases and the J gene end by 7 bases; junction bases not matched to a gene: 14. Germline values: CDR1 SGDLS, CDR2 YYNGEE. The CDR3 is CASSSLSGTFREQYF. CDR3 bases: TGTGCCAGCAGCTCATTAAGCGGGACCTTTCGGGAGCAGTACTTC. Supplemented by reference TRBV9 and TRBJ2-7, the full variable domain reads DSGVTQTPKHLITATGQRVTLRCSPRSGDLSVYWYQQSLDQGLQFLIQYYNGEERAKGNILERFSAQQFPDLHSELNLSSLELGDSALYFCASSSLSGTFREQYFGPGTRLTVT.

The rearrangement links TRBV5-5 to TRBJ2-3; no clear D gene. The CDR3 is 14 residues long. The germline V and J ends were trimmed by 5 bases and 5 bases, with 15 bases remaining between them. CDR1 SGHKS and CDR2 YYEKEE come from the germline V gene (reference sequence). The DNA for the CDR3 is TGTGCCAGCAGTGAGGTCTCGGGTGGAGATACGCAGTATTTT. Its protein is CASSEVSGGDTQYF. Full variable domain (outside the CDR3, taken from reference TRBV5-5 and TRBJ2-3): DAGVTQSPTHLIKTRGQQVTLRCSPISGHKSVSWYQQVLGQGPQFIFQYYEKEERGRGNFPDRFSARQFPNYSSELNVNALLLGDSALYLCASSEVSGGDTQYFGPGTRLTVL.

The chain links TRBV6-5 to TRBJ2-7, with D maybe TRBD1 (5 bases). The CDR3 extends over 16 amino acids. Per germline, CDR1 MNHEY and CDR2 SVGAGI. V lost 0 bases to trimming and J lost 2 bases, with 14 bases between them. The DNA for the CDR3 is TGTGCCAGCAGTTACTCGAGGACACCTTCGACCTACGAGCAGTACTTC. Its protein product is CASSYSRTPSTYEQYF.

The chain combines TRBV5-1 with TRBJ2-1; TRBD1 is a possible D gene (5 bases). Trimming took 1 base from V and 0 from J, leaving 11 bases between them. The CDR3 contains 16 residues. Germline V CDR1 and CDR2: SGHRS, YFSETQ. The CDR3 reads CASSLNPGISYNEQFF. The CDR3 DNA follows: TGCGCCAGCAGCTTGAATCCAGGGATCTCCTACAATGAGCAGTTCTTC.

The chain is built from TRBV24-1 and TRBJ2-1; D perhaps matches TRBD2 (5 bases). The germline gives CDR1 KGHDR, CDR2 SFDVKD. The length of the CDR3 is 15 residues. V was pared by 8 bases and J by 6 bases, with 19 bases between. The CDR3 sequence is CATMKETILGNEQFF. CDR3 bases: TGTGCCACCATGAAAGAGACTATCCTCGGCAATGAGCAGTTCTTC.

This chain links TRBV5-1 with TRBJ2-7, with D possibly being TRBD1 (5 bases). V shed 0 bases and J shed 4 bases, with 17 bases lying between them. The CDR3 is 16 residues long. Looked up from germline, CDR1 is SGHRS and CDR2 is YFSETQ. In DNA, the CDR3 is TGCGCCAGCAGCTTGGGGAGCCAGGGTCGTTTTTACGAGCAGTACTTC. Translation: CASSLGSQGRFYEQYF. The complete variable domain, with remaining parts taken from reference TRBV5-1 and TRBJ2-7, reads KAGVTQTPRYLIKTRGQQVTLSCSPISGHRSVSWYQQTPGQGLQFLFEYFSETQRNKGNFPGRFSGRQFSNSRSEMNVSTLELGDSALYLCASSLGSQGRFYEQYFGPGTRLTVT.

The V gene is TRBV5-4, the J gene TRBJ2-1, with 10 bases aligning to TRBD1. The CDR3 is made up of 14 amino acids. The ends lost 4 bases at V and 7 bases at J; junction bases unmatched: 5. CDR1 is SGHNT, CDR2 YYREEE, per germline (reference sequence). CDR3 sequence (DNA): TGTGCCAGCAGCGACAGGGGGCGGATGAATGAGCAGTTCTTC. It codes for CASSDRGRMNEQFF.

The V call is TRBV20-1, the J call TRBJ2-1; D gene ambiguous. CDR3 size: 10 residues. V lost 6 bases and J lost 5, with 5 bases in between. The V gene's germline CDR1 is DFQATT and CDR2 SNEGSKA (reference sequence). CDR3 in DNA: TGCAGTGCGCACAACAATGAGCAGTTCTTC. Translated: CSAHNNEQFF.

This clone was observed at least ten times. The chain joins TRBV19 to TRBJ2-7, with 9 nucleotides matching TRBD1. V shed 6 bases, J shed 3 bases, and the junction held 12 bases outside the gene matches. This CDR3 is 16 amino acids long. Germline values: CDR1 LNHDA, CDR2 SQIVND (reference sequence). The CDR3 DNA reads as TGTGCCAGTAGGCAGGACCCGGGACAGGGCGTCTACGAGCAGTACTTC. It encodes CASRQDPGQGVYEQYF. Full variable domain (rest looked up from reference TRBV19 and TRBJ2-7): DGGITQSPKYLFRKEGQNVTLSCEQNLNHDAMYWYRQDPGQGLRLIYYSQIVNDFQKGDIAEGYSVSREKKESFPLTVTSAQKNPTAFYLCASRQDPGQGVYEQYFGPGTRLTVT.

The chain couples TRBV5-1 to TRBJ2-3; 8 bases agree with TRBD2. The length of the CDR3 is 15 residues. J gave up 2 bases and V 4 bases, and 6 bases lay outside the gene matches. The germline CDR1 and CDR2 sequences are SGHRS and YFSETQ. This CDR3 is CASSRELAVTDTQYF. The CDR3 DNA sequence: TGCGCCAGCAGCCGCGAACTAGCGGTCACAGATACGCAGTATTTT.

The chain combines TRBV7-9 with TRBJ1-1; possibly TRBD1 for D (6 bases). The CDR3 spans 15 residues. Germline CDR1 reads SEHNR; CDR2 reads FQNEAQ (reference sequence). V lost 5 bases and J 0 bases, leaving 13 bases between the germline ends. Here the CDR3 reads CASSPRGQVNTEAFF. The CDR3, as DNA: TGTGCCAGCAGCCCAAGGGGACAAGTGAACACTGAAGCTTTCTTT. Supplemented by reference TRBV7-9 and TRBJ1-1, the full variable domain reads DTGVSQNPRHKITKRGQNVTFRCDPISEHNRLYWYRQTLGQGPEFLTYFQNEAQLEKSRLLSDRFSAERPKGSFSTLEIQRTEQGDSAMYLCASSPRGQVNTEAFFGQGTRLTVV.

The rearrangement links TRBV2 to TRBJ2-7; 8 bases fit TRBD1. V was pared by 6 bases and J by 2 bases, with 9 bases of the junction left unmatched. Germline V gene sequence: CDR1 SNHLY, CDR2 FYNNEI. This CDR3 has 15 residues. CDR3 sequence reads: CASSPRQGRTYEQYF. CDR3 DNA sequence: TGTGCCAGCAGCCCAAGACAGGGGCGAACCTACGAGCAGTACTTC. Together with reference TRBV2 and TRBJ2-7, the CDR3 gives the full variable domain: EPEVTQTPSHQVTQMGQEVILRCVPISNHLYFYWYRQILGQKVEFLVSFYNNEISEKSEIFDDQFSVERPDGSNFTLKIRSTKLEDSAMYFCASSPRQGRTYEQYFGPGTRLTVT.

This clone was counted a few times. The genes are TRBV18 and TRBJ2-4; possibly TRBD2 for D (7 bases). V lost 3 bases to trimming and J lost 7 bases, with 13 bases between them. CDR1 is KGHSH and CDR2 is LQKENI in the germline V gene. This CDR3 contains 14 residues. The CDR3 sequence: CASSPGGQGNIQYF. In nucleotides, the CDR3 is TGTGCCAGCTCACCCGGGGGGCAAGGGAACATTCAGTACTTC.

This clone has just a few counts. The V gene is TRBV3-1 (or the pseudogene TRBV3-2), the J gene TRBJ1-2; TRBD1 agrees at 7 bases. Per the germline V gene, CDR1 is LGHDT and CDR2 is YNNKEL (reference sequence). V was clipped by 8 bases and J by 8 bases; unmatched bases: 5. There are 11 residues in the CDR3. DNA for the CDR3: TGTGCCAGCGGACAGGCCCAAGGCTACACCTTC. It translates to CASGQAQGYTF.

The gene calls are TRBV19 and TRBJ1-1, with 7 bases that match TRBD1. CDR3 length: 17 residues. V shed 1 base, J shed 1 base, and the junction held 9 bases outside the gene matches. The V gene's germline CDR1 is LNHDA and CDR2 SQIVND (reference sequence). CDR3 sequence: CASSIALRTGPNTEAFF. The CDR3 DNA reads as TGTGCCAGTAGTATAGCCCTAAGGACAGGACCGAACACTGAAGCTTTCTTT.

The chain is built from TRBV7-2 and TRBJ2-5, with 10 bases fitting TRBD2. V shed 1 base, J shed 5 bases, and the junction held 7 bases outside the gene matches. The CDR3 length is 16 residues. Germline CDR1 reads SGHTA; CDR2 reads FQGNSA. Here the CDR3 DNA reads TGTGCCAGCAGCTTAGTTGGAGCGGGAGGGCCGGAGACCCAGTACTTC. The encoded protein is CASSLVGAGGPETQYF.

This chain uses TRBV2 with TRBJ1-1, with a tentative D call TRBD1 (5 bases). CDR1 and CDR2 (germline): SNHLY, FYNNEI. The CDR3 consists of 14 residues. Trimming took 4 bases from V and 2 from J, leaving 11 bases between them. The CDR3 nucleotides are TGTGCCAGCAGTGGACAGTTCGCTAACACTGAAGCTTTCTTT. This codes for CASSGQFANTEAFF.

V usage is TRBV4-3 and J usage is TRBJ2-6, with D possibly being TRBD2 (6 bases). Germline V gene lookup returns CDR1 LGHNA and CDR2 YSLEER. This CDR3 has 16 residues. V gave up 1 base and J gave up 5 bases, with 12 bases separating them. CDR3 amino acids: CASSQVGGARANVLTF. The DNA of the CDR3 is TGCGCCAGCAGCCAAGTGGGCGGGGCCCGGGCCAACGTCCTGACTTTC.

This chain uses TRBV9 with TRBJ2-2, with no clear D. Germline CDR1 SGDLS, CDR2 YYNGEE. The CDR3 covers 12 residues. V lost 0 bases to trimming and J lost 7 bases, with 4 bases between them. The CDR3 nucleotides read TGTGCCAGCAGCGTAGCTGTCGGGGAGCTGTTTTTT. It specifies CASSVAVGELFF.

This clone was detected once. The chain has TRBV2 and TRBJ1-4, with a weak D call TRBD1 (5 bases). The CDR3 extends over 15 amino acids. Germline V CDR1 and CDR2: SNHLY, FYNNEI. Trimming removed 6 bases from V and 2 bases from J, with 13 bases in between. CDR3 nucleotide sequence: TGTGCCAGCAGCCGGCGGGGCGCCACTAATGAAAAACTGTTTTTT. This sequence encodes CASSRRGATNEKLFF.

V and J are TRBV12-3 or TRBV12-4 and TRBJ1-2; possibly TRBD1 for D (5 bases). The CDR3 length is 13 residues. V was clipped by 1 base and J by 8 bases, with 11 bases between them. This chain's CDR3 is CASSLEGAWGYTF. The CDR3 DNA reads as TGTGCCAGCAGTTTAGAAGGGGCATGGGGCTACACCTTC.

The chain is built from TRBV28 and TRBJ1-4; TRBD1 is a possible D gene (5 bases). Germline CDR1 reads MDHEN; CDR2 reads SYDVKM. V was cut by 5 bases and J by 7 bases, with 17 bases left in between. There are 15 residues in the CDR3. The CDR3 DNA sequence: TGTGCCAGCAGTCTCCCCCGGACGGGGGGTGAAAAACTGTTTTTT. This translates into CASSLPRTGGEKLFF. Looking up the rest from reference TRBV28 and TRBJ1-4 gives the full variable domain: DVKVTQSSRYLVKRTGEKVFLECVQDMDHENMFWYRQDPGLGLRLIYFSYDVKMKEKGDIPEGYSVSREKKERFSLILESASTNQTSMYLCASSLPRTGGEKLFFGSGTQLSVL.

This sequence joins TRBV20-1 and TRBJ2-7, with 11 bases fitting TRBD1. CDR1 DFQATT and CDR2 SNEGSKA come from the germline V gene (reference sequence). The CDR3 length is 18 residues. V shed 3 bases, J shed 0 bases, and the junction held 13 bases outside the gene matches. The CDR3 coding sequence is TGCAGTGCTAGTGCCCTAGGACAGGGGGCTCGGAGCTCCTACGAGCAGTACGTC. Protein: CSASALGQGARSSYEQYV.

The gene calls are TRBV3-1 (or the pseudogene TRBV3-2) and TRBJ1-5; 8 bases align to TRBD1. The junction had 9 bases not matched to a gene; V was cut back by 1 base and J by 7 bases. This CDR3 is 16 amino acids long. Germline CDR1 reads LGHDT; CDR2 reads YNNKEL (reference sequence). The CDR3 loop reads CASSQAGQGFRQPQHF. CDR3 bases: TGTGCCAGCAGCCAAGCCGGACAGGGATTCCGACAGCCCCAGCATTTT.

The CDR3 DNA sequence: TGTGCCACCAGCAGAGCCGGGACCCCGGGGGAATATGGCTACACCTTC. It is translated as CATSRAGTPGEYGYTF. The chain has TRBV15 and TRBJ1-2; D is perhaps TRBD1 (5 bases). The V gene lost 1 base and the J gene lost 5 bases, with 17 bases spanning the gap. This CDR3 has 16 residues. Germline loops: CDR1 LNHNV, CDR2 YYDKDF (reference sequence). Variable domain in full (rest from reference TRBV15 and TRBJ1-2): DAMVIQNPRYQVTQFGKPVTLSCSQTLNHNVMYWYQQKSSQAPKLLFHYYDKDFNNEADTPDNFQSRRPNTSFCFLDIRSPGLGDTAMYLCATSRAGTPGEYGYTFGSGTRLTVV.

The chain links TRBV27 to TRBJ2-3, with TRBD2 identical over 9 bases. The CDR3 runs to 14 residues. Germline V gene data show CDR1 as MNHEY and CDR2 as SMNVEV (reference sequence). V dropped 6 bases and J dropped 5; count of bases not matched to a gene: 6. The CDR3 spells CASRPGLAEDTQYF. For the CDR3, the DNA is TGTGCCAGCAGACCGGGACTAGCAGAAGATACGCAGTATTTT.

This chain joins TRBV7-2 and TRBJ2-7, with TRBD2 matching 11 bases. This CDR3 comprises 14 residues. The trim removed 1 base at V and 6 bases at J, leaving 2 bases unmatched. From germline, CDR1 is SGHTA and CDR2 FQGNSA. This chain's CDR3 is CASSLDLAGGEQYF. The CDR3 DNA sequence: TGTGCCAGCAGCTTAGATCTAGCGGGAGGCGAGCAGTACTTC.

CDR3 sequence reads: CASSYGTPNTGELFF. DNA of the CDR3: TGTGCCAGCAGCTACGGGACTCCGAACACCGGGGAGCTGTTTTTT. This chain uses TRBV7-9 with TRBJ2-2; maybe TRBD2 (6 bases). Per the germline V gene, CDR1 is SEHNR and CDR2 is FQNEAQ (reference sequence). Trimming removed 4 bases from V and 0 bases from J, with 9 bases in between. This CDR3 has 15 amino acids.